This T cell receptor (beta chain) was identified in a study of control samples from healthy donors and cancer patients. This CDR3 region has 14 residues. V gave up 2 bases and J gave up 3 bases, with 9 bases separating them. Germline V gene sequence: CDR1 SGHRS, CDR2 YFSETQ. The data were produced by immunoSEQ multiplex PCR, yet TCRdb's version contains in-frame clones alone and is incomplete. The data contain around 190,000 clones, 90% to 95% of them singletons. The chain carries TRBV5-1 and TRBJ1-5, with a tentative D call TRBD1 (5 bases). The clonotype comes from a man aged 25-45 years in good health. The specimen sequenced was blood. The CDR3 sequence: CASSLIGTNQPQHF. The CDR3, as DNA: TGCGCCAGCAGCTTAATTGGGACCAATCAGCCCCAGCATTTT. Combining the CDR3 with reference TRBV5-1 and TRBJ1-5 gives the whole variable domain KAGVTQTPRYLIKTRGQQVTLSCSPISGHRSVSWYQQTPGQGLQFLFEYFSETQRNKGNFPGRFSGRQFSNSRSEMNVSTLELGDSALYLCASSLIGTNQPQHFGDGTRLSIL.